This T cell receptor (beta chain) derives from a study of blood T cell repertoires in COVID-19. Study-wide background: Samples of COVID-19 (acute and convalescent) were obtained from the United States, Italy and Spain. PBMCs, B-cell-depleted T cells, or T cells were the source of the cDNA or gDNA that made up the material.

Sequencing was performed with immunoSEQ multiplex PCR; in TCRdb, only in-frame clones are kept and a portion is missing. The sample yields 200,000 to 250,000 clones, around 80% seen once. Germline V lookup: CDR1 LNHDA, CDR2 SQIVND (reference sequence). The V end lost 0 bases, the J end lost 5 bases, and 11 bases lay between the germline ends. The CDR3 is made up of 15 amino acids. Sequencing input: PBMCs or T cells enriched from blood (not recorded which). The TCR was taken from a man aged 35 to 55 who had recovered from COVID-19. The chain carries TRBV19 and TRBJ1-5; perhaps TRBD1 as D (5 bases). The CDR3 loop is CASSIEGQLHQPQHF. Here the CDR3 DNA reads TGTGCCAGTAGTATAGAGGGGCAGTTACATCAGCCCCAGCATTTT.